Shown below are 15 T cell receptor beta chains from a single sample sequenced in a study of CXCR3-negative and CXCR3-positive naive CD8 T cells. Study-wide results and caveats: CXCR3-positive naive cells carried more hydrophobic TRB CDR3s than CXCR3-negative naive cells did.

No antigen has been assigned to these receptors. Researchers prepared the TRB cDNA libraries using 5' RACE with UMI labels. TCRdb reprocessed the 5' RACE reads; each CDR3 protein has one entry and no DNA is given. This sample's clone table lists fewer than 65,000 distinct CDR3 sequences. Sequencing was performed on naive CXCR3+ CD8+ T cells from blood. Subset described: CD45RO-CCR7+CD27+CD95- naive CD8+ T cells expressing CXCR3 (TNR3+). The receptor set was obtained from a human donor in good health. Some clones in this sample may be carry-over from other donors' samples.

The chain is built from TRBV29-1 and TRBJ1-1. Looked up from germline, CDR1 is SQVTM and CDR2 is ANQGSEA. The CDR3 length is 13 residues. The CDR3 loop reads CSVGGSRDTEAFF.

The chain links TRBV28 to TRBJ2-1; TCRdb's D call of TRBD1 is untestable without DNA. The CDR3 has 14 amino acids. Germline values: CDR1 MDHEN, CDR2 SYDVKM. The CDR3 loop is CASSPRQGYNEQFF. Supplemented by reference TRBV28 and TRBJ2-1, the full variable domain reads DVKVTQSSRYLVKRTGEKVFLECVQDMDHENMFWYRQDPGLGLRLIYFSYDVKMKEKGDIPEGYSVSREKKERFSLILESASTNQTSMYLCASSPRQGYNEQFFGPGTRLTVL.

This chain uses TRBV27 with TRBJ2-7; the D gene TCRdb calls, TRBD2, cannot be checked with no DNA. The CDR3 consists of 14 residues. CDR1 is MNHEY and CDR2 is SMNVEV in the germline V gene (reference sequence). CDR3 amino acids: CASSLRSSGYEQYF.

CDR3 sequence: CASSLWVGQPQHF. V gene TRBV5-5 combines with J gene TRBJ1-5. The CDR3 totals 13 residues. CDR1 SGHKS and CDR2 YYEKEE come from the germline V gene (reference sequence).

J is TRBJ2-7 and V is TRBV29-1. CDR1 is SQVTM and CDR2 is ANQGSEA in the germline V gene. The CDR3 has 12 residues. The CDR3 protein is CSVELGSYEQYF.

The chain links TRBV7-9 to TRBJ2-5; the TCRdb D gene call, TRBD2, has no DNA to confirm it. This CDR3 is built from 14 residues. Germline V lookup: CDR1 SEHNR, CDR2 FQNEAQ (reference sequence). The CDR3 region is CASSPPSGGARQYF.

This chain links TRBV7-9 with TRBJ1-6; the TCRdb D gene call, TRBD1, has no DNA to confirm it. The CDR3 has 15 residues. Germline values: CDR1 SEHNR, CDR2 FQNEAQ (reference sequence). The CDR3 sequence: CASSPARENSSPLHF.

The chain has TRBV12-3 or TRBV12-4 and TRBJ2-5. CDR3 length: 11 amino acids. CDR3 sequence: CASRIGETQYF.

The chain carries TRBV7-6 and TRBJ2-3; with no DNA, the TCRdb D assignment of TRBD2 cannot be verified. Germline assignment: CDR1 SGHVS and CDR2 FNYEAQ. The CDR3 length is 16 residues. The CDR3 reads CASSLAGGAGTDTQYF.

The chain has TRBV4-2 and TRBJ2-5; TCRdb proposes TRBD2, but this gene call is untestable without DNA. Looked up from germline, CDR1 is LGHNA and CDR2 is YNFKEQ. The CDR3 is made up of 13 amino acids. CDR3 loop: CASSSRLAETQYF.

V usage is TRBV7-9 and J usage is TRBJ1-1; TCRdb picks TRBD1, but there is no DNA to check that call. The CDR3 has 19 residues. Germline V gene sequence: CDR1 SEHNR, CDR2 FQNEAQ (reference sequence). Here the CDR3 reads CASSRAVGGAQAMNTEAFF. Drawing the rest from reference TRBV7-9 and TRBJ1-1, the complete variable domain is DTGVSQNPRHKITKRGQNVTFRCDPISEHNRLYWYRQTLGQGPEFLTYFQNEAQLEKSRLLSDRFSAERPKGSFSTLEIQRTEQGDSAMYLCASSRAVGGAQAMNTEAFFGQGTRLTVV.

This chain joins TRBV7-9 and TRBJ2-5; checking the TCRdb D call of TRBD1 is not possible without DNA. The CDR3 consists of 14 residues. In germline, CDR1 is SEHNR, CDR2 FQNEAQ (reference sequence). CDR3 loop: CASSPLTVSGIQYF.

The J gene is TRBJ2-1, the V gene TRBV29-1; the D call of TRBD2 rests on TCRdb alone, since no DNA is present to check it. Looked up from germline, CDR1 is SQVTM and CDR2 is ANQGSEA. This CDR3 region has 14 residues. CDR3 residues: CSVPRGTSINEQFF.

This chain uses TRBV6-4 with TRBJ1-2; there is no DNA to check the TCRdb D call of TRBD1. Germline V gene sequence: CDR1 MRHNA, CDR2 SNTAGT. The CDR3 sequence is 15 residues long. CDR3 protein: CASSPTGDHSSGYTF.

V usage is TRBV15 and J usage is TRBJ2-7. CDR1 and CDR2 (germline): LNHNV, YYDKDF (reference sequence). This CDR3 is 13 amino acids long. Here the CDR3 reads CATSRGANYEQYF. Supplemented by reference TRBV15 and TRBJ2-7, the full variable domain reads DAMVIQNPRYQVTQFGKPVTLSCSQTLNHNVMYWYQQKSSQAPKLLFHYYDKDFNNEADTPDNFQSRRPNTSFCFLDIRSPGLGDTAMYLCATSRGANYEQYFGPGTRLTVT.